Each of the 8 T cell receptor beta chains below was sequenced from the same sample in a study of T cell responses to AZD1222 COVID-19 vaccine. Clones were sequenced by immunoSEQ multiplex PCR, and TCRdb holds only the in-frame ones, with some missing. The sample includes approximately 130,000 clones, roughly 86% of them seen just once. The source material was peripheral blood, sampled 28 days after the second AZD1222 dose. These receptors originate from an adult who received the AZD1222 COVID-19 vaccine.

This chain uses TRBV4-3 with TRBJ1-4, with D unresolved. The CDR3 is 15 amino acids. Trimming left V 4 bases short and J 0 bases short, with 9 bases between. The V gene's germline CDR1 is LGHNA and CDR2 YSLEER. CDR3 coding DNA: TGCGCCAGCAGCCGCAGAGTTGCAACTAATGAAAAACTGTTTTTT. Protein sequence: CASSRRVATNEKLFF.

CDR3 amino acids: CASSPDGRYGYTF. The CDR3 DNA follows: TGTGCCAGCAGTCCAGACGGCCGCTATGGCTACACCTTC. This chain connects TRBV12-3 or TRBV12-4 to TRBJ1-2; D unclear. V lost 5 bases and J 4 bases, leaving 11 bases between the germline ends. The CDR3 is made up of 13 amino acids.

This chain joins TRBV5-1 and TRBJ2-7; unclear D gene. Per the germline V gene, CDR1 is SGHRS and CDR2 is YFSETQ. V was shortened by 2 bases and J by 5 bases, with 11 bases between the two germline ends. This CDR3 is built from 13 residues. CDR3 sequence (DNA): TGCGCCAGCAGCTTCGCGACTTTAGACGAGCAGTACTTC. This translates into CASSFATLDEQYF.

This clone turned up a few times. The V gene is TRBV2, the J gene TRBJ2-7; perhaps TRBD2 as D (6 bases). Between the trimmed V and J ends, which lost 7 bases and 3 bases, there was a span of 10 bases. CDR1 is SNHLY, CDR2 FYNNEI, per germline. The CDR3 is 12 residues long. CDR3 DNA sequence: TGTGCCAGCAACCTCGGGGGCTACGAGCAGTACTTC. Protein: CASNLGGYEQYF.

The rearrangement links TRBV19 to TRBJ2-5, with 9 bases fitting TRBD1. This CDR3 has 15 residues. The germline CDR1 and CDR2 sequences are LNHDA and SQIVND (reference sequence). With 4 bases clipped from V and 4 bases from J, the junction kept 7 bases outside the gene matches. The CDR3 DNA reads TGTGCCAGTAGTACAACCGGGACAGGGATAGAGACCCAGTACTTC. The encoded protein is CASSTTGTGIETQYF. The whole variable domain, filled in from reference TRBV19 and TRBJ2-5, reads DGGITQSPKYLFRKEGQNVTLSCEQNLNHDAMYWYRQDPGQGLRLIYYSQIVNDFQKGDIAEGYSVSREKKESFPLTVTSAQKNPTAFYLCASSTTGTGIETQYFGPGTRLLVL.

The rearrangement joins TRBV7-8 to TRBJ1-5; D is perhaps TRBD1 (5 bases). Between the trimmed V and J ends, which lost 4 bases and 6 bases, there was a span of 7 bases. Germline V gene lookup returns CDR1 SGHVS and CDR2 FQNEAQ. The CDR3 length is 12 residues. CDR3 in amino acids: CASSSRGQPQHF. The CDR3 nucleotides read TGTGCCAGCAGCTCTAGGGGTCAGCCCCAGCATTTT.

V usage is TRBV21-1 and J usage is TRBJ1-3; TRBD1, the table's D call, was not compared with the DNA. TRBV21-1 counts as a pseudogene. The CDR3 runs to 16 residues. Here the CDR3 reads CASSKVGDRGENTIYF. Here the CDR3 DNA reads TGTGCCAGCAGCAAAGTAGGGGACAGGGGGGAAAACACCATATATTTT.

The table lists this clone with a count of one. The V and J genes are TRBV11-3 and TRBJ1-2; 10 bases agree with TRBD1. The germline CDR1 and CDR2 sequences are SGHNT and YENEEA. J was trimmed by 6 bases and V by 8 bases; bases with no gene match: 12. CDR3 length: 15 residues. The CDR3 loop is CASSPRTGGRDGYTF. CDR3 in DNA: TGTGCCAGCTCGCCCCGGACAGGGGGAAGGGATGGCTACACCTTC.